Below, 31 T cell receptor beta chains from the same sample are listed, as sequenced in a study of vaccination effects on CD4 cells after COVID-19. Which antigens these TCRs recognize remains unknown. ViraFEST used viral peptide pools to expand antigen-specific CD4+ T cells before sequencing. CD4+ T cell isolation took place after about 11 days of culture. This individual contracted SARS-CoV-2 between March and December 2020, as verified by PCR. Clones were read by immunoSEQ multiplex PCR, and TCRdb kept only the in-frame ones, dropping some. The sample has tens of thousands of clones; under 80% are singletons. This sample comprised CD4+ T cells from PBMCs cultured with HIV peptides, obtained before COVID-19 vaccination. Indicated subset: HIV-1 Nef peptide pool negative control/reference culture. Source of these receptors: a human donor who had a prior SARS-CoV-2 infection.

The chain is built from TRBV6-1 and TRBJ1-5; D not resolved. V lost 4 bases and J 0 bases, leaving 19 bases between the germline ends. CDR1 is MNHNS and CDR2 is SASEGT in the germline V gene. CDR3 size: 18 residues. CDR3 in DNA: TGTGCCAGCAGTGCGGGCAGGTTTAGGCGGGATAGCAATCAGCCCCAGCATTTT. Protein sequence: CASSAGRFRRDSNQPQHF.

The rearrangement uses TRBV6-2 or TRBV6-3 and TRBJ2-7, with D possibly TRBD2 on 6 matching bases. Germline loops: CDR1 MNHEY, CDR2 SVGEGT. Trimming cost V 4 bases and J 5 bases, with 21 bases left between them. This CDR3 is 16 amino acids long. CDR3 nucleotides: TGTGCCAGCAGTTCCCGGTACCGTTCGGGGGACCACGAGCAGTACTTC. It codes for CASSSRYRSGDHEQYF.

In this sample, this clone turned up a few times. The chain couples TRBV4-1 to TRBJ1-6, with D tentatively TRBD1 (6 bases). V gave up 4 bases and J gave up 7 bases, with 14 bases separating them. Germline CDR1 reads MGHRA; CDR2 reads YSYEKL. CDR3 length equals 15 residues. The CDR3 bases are TGCGCCAGCAGCCCCCGAGGGGGTGAAAATTCACCCCTCCACTTT. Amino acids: CASSPRGGENSPLHF.

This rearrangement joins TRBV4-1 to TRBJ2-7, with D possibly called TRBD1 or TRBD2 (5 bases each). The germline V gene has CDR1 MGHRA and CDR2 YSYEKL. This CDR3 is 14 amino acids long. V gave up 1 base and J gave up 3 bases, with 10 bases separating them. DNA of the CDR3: TGCGCCAGCAGCCAAGTAGGGACCCGCTACGAGCAGTACTTC. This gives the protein CASSQVGTRYEQYF.

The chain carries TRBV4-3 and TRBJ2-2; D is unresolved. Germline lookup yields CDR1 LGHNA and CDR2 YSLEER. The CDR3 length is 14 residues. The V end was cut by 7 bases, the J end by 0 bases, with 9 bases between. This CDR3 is CASNPQPNTGELFF. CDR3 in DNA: TGCGCCAGCAACCCACAACCGAACACCGGGGAGCTGTTTTTT.

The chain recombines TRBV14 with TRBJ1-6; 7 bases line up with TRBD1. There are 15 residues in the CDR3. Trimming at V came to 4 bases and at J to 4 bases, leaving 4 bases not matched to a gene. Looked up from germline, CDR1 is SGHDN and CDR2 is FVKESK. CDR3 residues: CASSRDRAYNSPLHF. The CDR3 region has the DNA TGTGCCAGCAGCCGGGACAGAGCGTATAATTCACCCCTCCACTTT.

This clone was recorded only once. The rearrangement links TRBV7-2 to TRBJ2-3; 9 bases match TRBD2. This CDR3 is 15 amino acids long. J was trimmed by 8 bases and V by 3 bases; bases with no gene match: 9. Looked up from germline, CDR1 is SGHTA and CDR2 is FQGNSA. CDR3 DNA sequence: TGTGCCAGCAGCTTTCCTAGCGGGGACCTACGTACGCAGTATTTT. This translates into CASSFPSGDLRTQYF.

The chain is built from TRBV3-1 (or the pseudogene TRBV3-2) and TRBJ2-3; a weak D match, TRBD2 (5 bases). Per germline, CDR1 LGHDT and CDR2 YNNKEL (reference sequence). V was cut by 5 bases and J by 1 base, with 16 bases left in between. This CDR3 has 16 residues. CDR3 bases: TGTGCCAGCAGCGGAGGATGGCTTTCGCGCACAGATACGCAGTATTTT. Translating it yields CASSGGWLSRTDTQYF.

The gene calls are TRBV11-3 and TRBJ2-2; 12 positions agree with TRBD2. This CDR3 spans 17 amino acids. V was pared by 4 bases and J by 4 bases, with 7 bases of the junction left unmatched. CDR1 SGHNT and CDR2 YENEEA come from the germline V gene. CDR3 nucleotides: TGTGCCAGCAGCTCGGGGCCTAGCGGGGGGGCCACCGGGGAGCTGTTTTTT. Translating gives CASSSGPSGGATGELFF.

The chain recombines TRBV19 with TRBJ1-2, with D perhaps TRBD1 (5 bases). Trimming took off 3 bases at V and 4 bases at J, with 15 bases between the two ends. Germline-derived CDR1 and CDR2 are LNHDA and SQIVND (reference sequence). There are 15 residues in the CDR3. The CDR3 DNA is TGTGCCAGTAGTATTAATGGGGGTTCGATCTATGGCTACACCTTC. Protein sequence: CASSINGGSIYGYTF.

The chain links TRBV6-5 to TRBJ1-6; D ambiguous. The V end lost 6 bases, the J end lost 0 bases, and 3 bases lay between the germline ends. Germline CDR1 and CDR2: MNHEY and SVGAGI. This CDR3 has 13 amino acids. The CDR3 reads CASRVSYNSPLHF. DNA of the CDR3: TGTGCCAGCAGGGTCTCCTATAATTCACCCCTCCACTTT.

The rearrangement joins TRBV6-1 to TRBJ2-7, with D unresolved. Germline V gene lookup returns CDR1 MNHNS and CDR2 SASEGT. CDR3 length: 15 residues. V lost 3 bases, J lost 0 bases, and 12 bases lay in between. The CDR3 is CASSEKLLVSYEQYF. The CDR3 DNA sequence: TGTGCCAGCAGTGAGAAACTTTTAGTCTCCTACGAGCAGTACTTC.

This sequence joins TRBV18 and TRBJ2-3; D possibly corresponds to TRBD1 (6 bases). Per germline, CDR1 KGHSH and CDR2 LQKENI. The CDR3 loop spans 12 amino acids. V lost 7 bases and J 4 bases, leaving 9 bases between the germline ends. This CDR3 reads CASLGGADTQYF. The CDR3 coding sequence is TGTGCCAGCTTAGGGGGAGCAGATACGCAGTATTTT.

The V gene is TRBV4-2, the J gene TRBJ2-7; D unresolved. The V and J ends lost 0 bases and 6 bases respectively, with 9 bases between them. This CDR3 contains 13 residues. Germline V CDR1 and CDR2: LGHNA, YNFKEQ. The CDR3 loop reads CASSQELLTEQYF. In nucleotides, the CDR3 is TGTGCCAGCAGCCAAGAGTTATTGACCGAGCAGTACTTC.

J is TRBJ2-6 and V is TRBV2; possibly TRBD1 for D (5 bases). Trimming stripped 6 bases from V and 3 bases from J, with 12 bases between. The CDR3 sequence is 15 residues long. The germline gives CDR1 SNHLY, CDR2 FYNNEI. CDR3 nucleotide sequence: TGTGCCAGCAGCACCAGGGTAGATGGGGCCAACGTCCTGACTTTC. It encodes CASSTRVDGANVLTF.

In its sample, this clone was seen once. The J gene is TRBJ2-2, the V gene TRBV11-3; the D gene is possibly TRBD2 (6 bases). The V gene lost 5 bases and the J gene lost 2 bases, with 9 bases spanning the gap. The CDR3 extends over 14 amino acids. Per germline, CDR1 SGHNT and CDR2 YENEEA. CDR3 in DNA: TGTGCCAGCAGCCCACTAGCTAACACCGGGGAGCTGTTTTTT. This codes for CASSPLANTGELFF.

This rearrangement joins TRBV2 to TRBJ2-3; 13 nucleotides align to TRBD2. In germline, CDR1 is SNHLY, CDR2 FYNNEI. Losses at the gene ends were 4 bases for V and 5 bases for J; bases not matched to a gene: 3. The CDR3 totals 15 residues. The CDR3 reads CASSGLAGGEDTQYF. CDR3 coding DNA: TGTGCCAGCAGTGGACTAGCGGGGGGTGAAGATACGCAGTATTTT. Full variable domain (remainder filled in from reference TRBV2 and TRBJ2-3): EPEVTQTPSHQVTQMGQEVILRCVPISNHLYFYWYRQILGQKVEFLVSFYNNEISEKSEIFDDQFSVERPDGSNFTLKIRSTKLEDSAMYFCASSGLAGGEDTQYFGPGTRLTVL.

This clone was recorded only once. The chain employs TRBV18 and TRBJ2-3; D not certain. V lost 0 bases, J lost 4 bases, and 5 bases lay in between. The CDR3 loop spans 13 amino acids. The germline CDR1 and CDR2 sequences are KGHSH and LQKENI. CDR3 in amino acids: CASSPPGSDTQYF. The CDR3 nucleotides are TGTGCCAGCTCACCACCGGGTTCAGATACGCAGTATTTT.

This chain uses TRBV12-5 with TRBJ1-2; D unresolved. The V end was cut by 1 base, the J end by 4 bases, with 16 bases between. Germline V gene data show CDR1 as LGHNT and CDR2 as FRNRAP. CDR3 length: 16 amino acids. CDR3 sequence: CASGLAPPWGSYGYTF. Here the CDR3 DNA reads TGTGCTAGTGGTTTGGCCCCCCCATGGGGTAGCTATGGCTACACCTTC.

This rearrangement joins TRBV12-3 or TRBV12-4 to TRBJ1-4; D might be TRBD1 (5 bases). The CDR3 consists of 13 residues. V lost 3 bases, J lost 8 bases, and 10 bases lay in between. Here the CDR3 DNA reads TGTGCCAGCAGTTTTGCCGGGGCCGAAAAACTGTTTTTT. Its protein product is CASSFAGAEKLFF.

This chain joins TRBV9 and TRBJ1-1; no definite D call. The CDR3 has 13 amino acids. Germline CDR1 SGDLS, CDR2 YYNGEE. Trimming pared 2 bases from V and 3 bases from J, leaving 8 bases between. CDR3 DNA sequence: TGTGCCAGCAGCGTTGGAGAGGACACTGAAGCTTTCTTT. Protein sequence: CASSVGEDTEAFF.

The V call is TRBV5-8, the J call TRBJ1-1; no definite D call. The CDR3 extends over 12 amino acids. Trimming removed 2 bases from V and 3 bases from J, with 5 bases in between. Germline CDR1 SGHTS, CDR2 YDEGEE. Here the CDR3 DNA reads TGTGCCAGCAGCTTCAAATACACTGAAGCTTTCTTT. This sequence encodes CASSFKYTEAFF.

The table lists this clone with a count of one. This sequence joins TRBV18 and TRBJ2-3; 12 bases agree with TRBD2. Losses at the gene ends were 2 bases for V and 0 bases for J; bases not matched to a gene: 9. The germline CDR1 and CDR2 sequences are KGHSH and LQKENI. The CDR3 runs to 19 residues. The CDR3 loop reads CASSPYTSGGPDSTDTQYF. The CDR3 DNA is TGTGCCAGCTCACCATACACTAGCGGGGGGCCTGATAGCACAGATACGCAGTATTTT.

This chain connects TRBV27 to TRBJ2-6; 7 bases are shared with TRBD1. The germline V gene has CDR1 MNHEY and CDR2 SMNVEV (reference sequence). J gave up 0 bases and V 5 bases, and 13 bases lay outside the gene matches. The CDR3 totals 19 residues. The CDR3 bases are TGTGCCAGCAGTACCAAACCGGGACAGCTCCTCTCTGGGGCCAACGTCCTGACTTTC. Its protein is CASSTKPGQLLSGANVLTF.

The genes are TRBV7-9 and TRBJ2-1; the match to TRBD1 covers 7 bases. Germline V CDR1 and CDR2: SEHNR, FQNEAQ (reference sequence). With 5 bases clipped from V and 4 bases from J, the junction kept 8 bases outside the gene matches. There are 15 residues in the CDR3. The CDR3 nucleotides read TGTGCCAGCAGCCCGACAGGGAATCTATACAATGAGCAGTTCTTC. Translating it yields CASSPTGNLYNEQFF.

The CDR3 nucleotides are TGTGCCAGCAGCCAAAGGTCGACCCACGAGCAGTACTTC. Translating gives CASSQRSTHEQYF. The chain couples TRBV6-5 to TRBJ2-7; D ambiguous. V was trimmed by 6 bases and J by 5 bases, leaving 14 bases between them. Germline lookup yields CDR1 MNHEY and CDR2 SVGAGI. This CDR3 contains 13 residues.

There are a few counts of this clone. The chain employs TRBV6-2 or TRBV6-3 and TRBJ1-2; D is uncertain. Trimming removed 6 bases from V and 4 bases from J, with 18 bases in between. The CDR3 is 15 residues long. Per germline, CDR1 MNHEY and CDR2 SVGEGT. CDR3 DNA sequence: TGTGCCAGCAGCAGATTCGGCATGGATCGCTATGGCTACACCTTC. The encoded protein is CASSRFGMDRYGYTF.

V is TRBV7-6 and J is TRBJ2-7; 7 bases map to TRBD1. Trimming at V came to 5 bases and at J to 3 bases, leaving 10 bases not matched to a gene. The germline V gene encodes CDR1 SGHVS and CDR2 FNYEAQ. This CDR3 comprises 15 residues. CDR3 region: CASSAGTADVYEQYF. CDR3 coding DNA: TGTGCCAGCAGCGCCGGGACAGCCGACGTCTACGAGCAGTACTTC.

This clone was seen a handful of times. CDR3 protein: CASSRPGTGGNEQYF. In nucleotides, the CDR3 is TGTGCCAGCTCCCGCCCCGGGACAGGGGGGAATGAGCAGTACTTC. This chain uses TRBV18 with TRBJ2-7; 11 positions agree with TRBD1. This CDR3 has 15 residues. V was pared by 6 bases and J by 7 bases, with 11 bases of the junction left unmatched. From germline, CDR1 is KGHSH and CDR2 LQKENI.

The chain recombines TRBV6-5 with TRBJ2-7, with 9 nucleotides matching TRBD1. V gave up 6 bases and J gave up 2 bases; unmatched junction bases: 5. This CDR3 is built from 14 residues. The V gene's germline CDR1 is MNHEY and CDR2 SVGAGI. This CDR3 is CASSTRQGAYEQYF. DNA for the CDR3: TGTGCCAGCAGCACAAGACAGGGGGCCTACGAGCAGTACTTC.

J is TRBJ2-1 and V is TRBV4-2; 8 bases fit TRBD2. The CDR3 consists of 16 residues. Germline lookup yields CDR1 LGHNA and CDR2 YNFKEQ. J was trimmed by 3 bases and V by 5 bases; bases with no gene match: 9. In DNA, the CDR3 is TGTGCCAGCAGCTTTTATAGCGGGATACACTACAATGAGCAGTTCTTC. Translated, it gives CASSFYSGIHYNEQFF.